This T cell receptor beta chain was profiled in a study of T-cell memory formation after mild COVID-19. The CDR3 is made up of 17 amino acids. Germline CDR1 and CDR2: SGHNT and YYREEE (reference sequence). V was clipped by 1 base and J by 1 base; unmatched bases: 6. This clonotype was picked up many times. MiXCR was run by TCRdb on the 5' RACE reads, yielding one entry per CDR3 protein. The profile covers roughly 450,000 distinct CDR3 sequences, with 15% to 20% appearing a single time and around 12% taken by the ten largest. The chain uses TRBV5-4 and TRBJ2-5, with 11 bases that match TRBD2. The sequenced material came from PBMCs or a T cell subset sorted from them (not recorded which). This receptor was taken from an adult woman who had mild COVID-19 (a few samples of this study predate the infection). Cell type and time point are not known. In DNA form, the CDR3 reads TGTGCCAGCAGCTTGAGACTAGCGGGGAGAATCCAAGAGACCCAGTACTTC. This translates into CASSLRLAGRIQETQYF.